This T cell receptor (beta chain) was obtained from a study of shared clonotypes between healthy human individuals. Background on the study: Donors were a couple of women and a few men aged 18 to 49. Findings and caveats of the study: Across subsets, estimated richness was generally greater for naive than for memory populations. Clonotypes that were shared across four donors made up around 5% of naive CD4 clonotypes.

The method was immunoSEQ multiplex PCR; TCRdb's version includes in-frame clones alone and lacks a portion of them. In the table there are under 650,000 clones, 96% of which are singletons. Remarks on this clone: Antigen specificity is unknown.

The CDR3 contains 13 residues. The germline V gene encodes CDR1 SGDLS and CDR2 YYNGEE. V shed 2 bases and J shed 5 bases, with 7 bases lying between them. Splitting of CD4+ cells produced CD45RA+ naive and CD45RA-negative memory subsets. The sequence derives from a woman younger than 45 in good health. The sequenced sample was naive CD4+ T cells sorted from blood. Subset meaning: CD45RA+ positively selected. V usage is TRBV9 and J usage is TRBJ1-4; D not resolved. Here the CDR3 DNA reads TGTGCCAGCAGCGTTACAGAAAATGAAAAACTGTTTTTT. It encodes CASSVTENEKLFF.